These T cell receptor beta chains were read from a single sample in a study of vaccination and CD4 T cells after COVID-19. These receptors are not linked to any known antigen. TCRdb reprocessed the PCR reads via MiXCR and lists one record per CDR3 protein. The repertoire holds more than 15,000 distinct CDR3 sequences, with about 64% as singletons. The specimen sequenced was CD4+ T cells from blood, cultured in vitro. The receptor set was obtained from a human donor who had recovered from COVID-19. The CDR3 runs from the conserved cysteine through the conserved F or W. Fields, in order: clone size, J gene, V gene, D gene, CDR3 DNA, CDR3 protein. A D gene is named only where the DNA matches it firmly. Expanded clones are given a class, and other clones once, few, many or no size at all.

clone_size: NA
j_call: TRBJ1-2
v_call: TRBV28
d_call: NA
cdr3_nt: TGTGCCAGCAGTTCCCTTCTCGAGACAGGTCGCTATGGCTACACCTTC
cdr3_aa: CASSSLLETGRYGYTF

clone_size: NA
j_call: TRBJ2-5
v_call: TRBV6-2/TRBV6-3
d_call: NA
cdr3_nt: TGTGCCAGCAGCCCCAACCACGGGACTTTCCCGACTGTGACCCAGTACTTC
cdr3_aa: CASSPNHGTFPTVTQYF

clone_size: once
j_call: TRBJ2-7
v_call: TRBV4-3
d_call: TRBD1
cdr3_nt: TGCGCCAGCAGCCAGAACAGGGGTCTGAACGAGCAGTACTTC
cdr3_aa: CASSQNRGLNEQYF

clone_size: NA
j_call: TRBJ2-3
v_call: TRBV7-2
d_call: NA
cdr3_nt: TGTGCCAGCAGCCCCTGGGCCCTGCAGGGGGGAGATACGCAGTATTTT
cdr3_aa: CASSPWALQGGDTQYF

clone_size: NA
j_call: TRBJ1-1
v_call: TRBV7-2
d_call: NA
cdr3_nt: TGTGCCAGCAGCTTAGAAGCCAGGGGCTGGACTGAAGCTTTCTTT
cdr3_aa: CASSLEARGWTEAFF

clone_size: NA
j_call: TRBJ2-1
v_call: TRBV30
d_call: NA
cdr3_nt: TGTGCCTGGGCCGGCTACAATGAGCAGTTCTTC
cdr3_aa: CAWAGYNEQFF

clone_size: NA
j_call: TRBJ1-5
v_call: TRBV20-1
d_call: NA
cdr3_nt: TGCAGTGCTAGAAAAACCTGGGACGGAAATCAGCCCCAGCATTTT
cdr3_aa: CSARKTWDGNQPQHF

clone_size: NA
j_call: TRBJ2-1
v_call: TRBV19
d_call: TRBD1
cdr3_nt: TGTGCCAGTAGTGAAAGAGGCCTCAAACAGGGGGCGATCAATGAGCAGTTCTTC
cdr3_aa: CASSERGLKQGAINEQFF

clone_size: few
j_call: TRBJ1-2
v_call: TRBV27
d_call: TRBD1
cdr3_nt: TGTGCCAGCAGTTTATCGACAGGGGTCCCCTATGGCTACACCTTC
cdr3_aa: CASSLSTGVPYGYTF

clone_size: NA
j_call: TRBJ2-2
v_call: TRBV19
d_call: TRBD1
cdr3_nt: TGTGCCAGTAGTCCCAGGACAGGCGGCGGCGGGGAGCTGTTTTTT
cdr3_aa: CASSPRTGGGGELFF

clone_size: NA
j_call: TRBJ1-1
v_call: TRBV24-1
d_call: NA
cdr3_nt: TGTGCCACCAGTGATTTGGCTGAAGCTTTCTTT
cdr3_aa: CATSDLAEAFF

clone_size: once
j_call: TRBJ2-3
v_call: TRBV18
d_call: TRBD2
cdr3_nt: TGTGCCAGCAACCCATCAGGGAGGGCACCAGATACGCAGTATTTT
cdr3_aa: CASNPSGRAPDTQYF

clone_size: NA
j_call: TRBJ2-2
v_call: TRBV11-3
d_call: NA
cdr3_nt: TGTGCCAGCGGAACAGGTGAAGGGACCGGGGAGCTGTTTTTT
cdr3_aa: CASGTGEGTGELFF